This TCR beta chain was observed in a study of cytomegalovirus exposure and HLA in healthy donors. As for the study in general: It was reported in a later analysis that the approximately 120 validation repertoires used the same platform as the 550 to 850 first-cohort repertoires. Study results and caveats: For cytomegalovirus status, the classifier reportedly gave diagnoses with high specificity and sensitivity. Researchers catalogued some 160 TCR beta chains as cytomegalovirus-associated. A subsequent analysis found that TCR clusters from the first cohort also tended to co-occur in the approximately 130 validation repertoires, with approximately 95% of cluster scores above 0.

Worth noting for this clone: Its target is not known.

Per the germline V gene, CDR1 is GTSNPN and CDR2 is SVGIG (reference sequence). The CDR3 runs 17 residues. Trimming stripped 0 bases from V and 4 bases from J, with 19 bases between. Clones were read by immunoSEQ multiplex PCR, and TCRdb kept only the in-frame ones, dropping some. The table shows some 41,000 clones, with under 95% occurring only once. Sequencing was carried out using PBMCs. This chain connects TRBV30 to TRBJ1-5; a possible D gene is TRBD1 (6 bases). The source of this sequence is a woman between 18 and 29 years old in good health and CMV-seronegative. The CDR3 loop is CAWSVRTASFGNQPQHF. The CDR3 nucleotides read TGTGCCTGGAGTGTACGGACAGCCTCCTTTGGGAATCAGCCCCAGCATTTT.